This T cell receptor (beta chain) was identified during a study of blood T cell repertoires in COVID-19. Whole-study context: Italy, Spain and the United States were the sources of the convalescent and acute COVID-19 samples. PBMCs, B-cell-depleted T cells, or T cells provided the cDNA or gDNA that made up the material.

Only in-frame clones appear in the TCRdb table, and some are missing; sequencing was by immunoSEQ multiplex PCR. The table has hundreds of thousands of clones, about 83% seen once. Germline lookup yields CDR1 SGHDT and CDR2 YYEEEE. This CDR3 has 13 residues. V was trimmed by 4 bases and J by 4 bases, leaving 10 bases between them. Sequenced material: peripheral blood. The chain recombines TRBV5-6 with TRBJ2-3; D possibly corresponds to TRBD2 (6 bases). This clonotype was obtained from a woman in her 50s with acute or convalescent COVID-19. In DNA, the CDR3 is TGTGCCAGCAGCCAGGTAGCGGCAGATACGCAGTATTTT. It yields the protein CASSQVAADTQYF.